These 10 T cell receptor beta chains were all obtained from the same sample, sequenced in a study of early T cells in non-severe SARS-CoV-2 infection. TCRdb independently ran MiXCR on the 5' RACE reads; one entry per CDR3 protein. The sample holds 60,000 or so distinct CDR3 sequences; around 13% are singletons and the top ten take roughly 4%. The sequencing sample was made of whole blood. The receptors shown here come from an adult who was a healthcare worker with PCR-confirmed SARS-CoV-2 infection or an uninfected control (not recorded which).

This clonotype was seen repeatedly, ten times or more. J is TRBJ2-2 and V is TRBV29-1; D possibly uses TRBD1 or TRBD2 (6 bases each). This CDR3 is built from 13 residues. Germline loops: CDR1 SQVTM, CDR2 ANQGSEA. Trimming took off 7 bases at V and 0 bases at J, with 9 bases between the two ends. CDR3 nucleotide sequence: TGCAGCGGCGGGACACCGAACACCGGGGAGCTGTTTTTT. This encodes CSGGTPNTGELFF.

This clonotype was detected ten times or more. The V gene is TRBV5-6, the J gene TRBJ1-1, with TRBD1 as a possible D gene (6 bases). The CDR3 runs to 16 residues. Germline CDR1 is SGHDT and CDR2 is YYEEEE. Trimming removed 3 bases at V and 1 base at J, with 16 bases between. This CDR3 reads CASSSQDSVTNTEAFF. The CDR3 DNA sequence: TGTGCCAGCAGCTCCCAGGACAGTGTTACGAACACTGAAGCTTTCTTT. The full variable domain, completed using reference TRBV5-6 and TRBJ1-1, is DAGVTQSPTHLIKTRGQQVTLRCSPKSGHDTVSWYQQALGQGPQFIFQYYEEEERQRGNFPDRFSGHQFPNYSSELNVNALLLGDSALYLCASSSQDSVTNTEAFFGQGTRLTVV.

The chain is built from TRBV29-1 and TRBJ1-2; 7 bases map to TRBD1. V gave up 4 bases and J gave up 2 bases; unmatched junction bases: 4. CDR3 length: 13 residues. Germline V gene lookup returns CDR1 SQVTM and CDR2 ANQGSEA. The CDR3 sequence: CSVGDSGNYGYTF. For the CDR3, the DNA is TGCAGCGTTGGGGACAGCGGCAACTATGGCTACACCTTC.

This clonotype was found a few times. The rearrangement joins TRBV6-1 to TRBJ1-1, with 7 positions matching TRBD1. Looked up from germline, CDR1 is MNHNS and CDR2 is SASEGT. Trimming at V came to 5 bases and at J to 5 bases, leaving 5 bases not matched to a gene. This CDR3 is 13 amino acids long. CDR3: CASSLTGQTEAFF. The DNA of the CDR3 is TGTGCCAGCAGTTTGACAGGGCAAACTGAAGCTTTCTTT.

This clonotype has only a few counts. J is TRBJ1-6 and V is TRBV18; TRBD1 aligns across 11 bases. The germline V gene has CDR1 KGHSH and CDR2 LQKENI. This CDR3 contains 15 residues. V was pared by 3 bases and J by 8 bases, with 3 bases of the junction left unmatched. CDR3: CASSPGQGAYSPLHF. In DNA, the CDR3 is TGTGCCAGCTCACCTGGACAGGGGGCATATTCACCCCTCCACTTT.

This sequence joins TRBV20-1 and TRBJ2-3; tentatively, D is TRBD1 (6 bases). The CDR3 runs to 13 residues. Trimming removed 5 bases at V and 6 bases at J, with 15 bases between. Germline loops: CDR1 DFQATT, CDR2 SNEGSKA (reference sequence). CDR3 residues: CSASTGSWDTQYF. The CDR3 DNA follows: TGCAGTGCTTCAACAGGGTCTTGGGATACGCAGTATTTT.

This clonotype was counted many times. The chain is built from TRBV7-8 and TRBJ1-2, with 7 positions matching TRBD1. The ends lost 4 bases at V and 3 bases at J; junction bases unmatched: 17. Germline V gene data show CDR1 as SGHVS and CDR2 as FQNEAQ. The CDR3 is 18 amino acids. The CDR3: CASSSAGDWAGGHYGYTF. DNA of the CDR3: TGTGCCAGCAGCTCAGCTGGTGACTGGGCAGGGGGTCACTATGGCTACACCTTC.

This clonotype was recorded many times. CDR3 DNA sequence: TGCAGTGCTAGAGCGGGGTCGGGACAGGTTTTCCGAAACACCATATATTTT. Translation: CSARAGSGQVFRNTIYF. The chain couples TRBV20-1 to TRBJ1-3; 8 nucleotides line up with TRBD1. The CDR3 covers 17 residues. From germline, CDR1 is DFQATT and CDR2 SNEGSKA (reference sequence). V was clipped by 1 base and J by 5 bases; unmatched bases: 13.

This clonotype was seen a handful of times. V and J are TRBV6-2 or TRBV6-3 and TRBJ2-1; 13 bases map to TRBD2. Germline trimming cut 6 bases from V and 8 bases from J; bases unmatched to any gene: 10. The CDR3 totals 16 residues. CDR1 is MNHEY, CDR2 SVGEGT, per germline. This CDR3 reads CASSPAGTSGVDEQFF. CDR3 nucleotides: TGTGCCAGCAGCCCCGCCGGGACTAGCGGGGTCGATGAGCAGTTCTTC.

This CDR3 reads CASSPGGFGPTSTDTQYF. CDR3 DNA: TGTGCCAGCAGCCCCGGTGGGTTCGGCCCTACCAGCACAGATACGCAGTATTTT. The chain couples TRBV14 to TRBJ2-3; D gene uncertain. CDR3 length: 18 amino acids. Germline V gene data show CDR1 as SGHDN and CDR2 as FVKESK. Trimming left V 4 bases short and J 0 bases short, with 20 bases between.